One TCR beta chain is described in this entry. Original processing methods: Cell counts per sample came from amplifying reference gene primers. The method was immunoSEQ multiplex PCR; TCRdb's version includes in-frame clones alone and lacks a portion of them. That table is the source of V, J and clone size, and D and trimming were worked out from the DNA. This sample has just over 80,000 clones, with about 86% found just once. Germline CDR1 is SNHLY and CDR2 is FYNNEI. This CDR3 has 12 amino acids. V was trimmed by 7 bases and J by 4 bases, leaving 8 bases between them. This entry belongs to a study of blood T cell repertoires in COVID-19. For the study at large: Samples of COVID-19 (acute and convalescent) were obtained from the United States, Italy and Spain.

The sample comprised peripheral blood. The chain recombines TRBV2 with TRBJ1-5; D not certain. This receptor was identified in a man older than 75 with acute or convalescent COVID-19. The CDR3 region is CASTMQNQPQHF. CDR3 in DNA: TGTGCCAGCACCATGCAGAATCAGCCCCAGCATTTT.